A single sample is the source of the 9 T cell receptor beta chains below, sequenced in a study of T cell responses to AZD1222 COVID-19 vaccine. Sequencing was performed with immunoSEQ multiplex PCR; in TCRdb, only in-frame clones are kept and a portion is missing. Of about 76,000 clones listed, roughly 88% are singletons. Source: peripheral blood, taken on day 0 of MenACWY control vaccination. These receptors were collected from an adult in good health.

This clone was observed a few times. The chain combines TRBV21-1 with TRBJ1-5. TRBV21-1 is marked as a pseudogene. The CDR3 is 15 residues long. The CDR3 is CASSIAGPCNQPQHF. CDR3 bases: TGTGCCAGCAGCATAGCAGGGCCCTGCAATCAGCCCCAGCATTTT.

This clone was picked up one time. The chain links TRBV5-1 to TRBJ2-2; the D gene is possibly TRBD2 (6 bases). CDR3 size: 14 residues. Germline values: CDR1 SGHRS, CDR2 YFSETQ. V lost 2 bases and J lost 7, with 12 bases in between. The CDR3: CASSFVREDGELFF. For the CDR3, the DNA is TGCGCCAGCAGCTTCGTAAGGGAGGACGGGGAGCTGTTTTTT. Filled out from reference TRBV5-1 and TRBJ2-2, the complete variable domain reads KAGVTQTPRYLIKTRGQQVTLSCSPISGHRSVSWYQQTPGQGLQFLFEYFSETQRNKGNFPGRFSGRQFSNSRSEMNVSTLELGDSALYLCASSFVREDGELFFGEGSRLTVL.

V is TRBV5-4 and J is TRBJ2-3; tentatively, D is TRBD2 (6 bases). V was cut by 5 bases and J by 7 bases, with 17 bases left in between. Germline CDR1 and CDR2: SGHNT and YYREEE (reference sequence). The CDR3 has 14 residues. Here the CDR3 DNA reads TGTGCCAGCAGACCGGGGGTGGAGGGGTATACGCAGTATTTT. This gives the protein CASRPGVEGYTQYF.

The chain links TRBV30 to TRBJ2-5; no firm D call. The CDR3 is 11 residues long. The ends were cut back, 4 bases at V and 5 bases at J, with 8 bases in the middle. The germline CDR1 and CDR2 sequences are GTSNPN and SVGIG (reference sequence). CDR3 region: CAWMGGETQYF. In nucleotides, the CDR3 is TGTGCCTGGATGGGCGGCGAGACCCAGTACTTC.

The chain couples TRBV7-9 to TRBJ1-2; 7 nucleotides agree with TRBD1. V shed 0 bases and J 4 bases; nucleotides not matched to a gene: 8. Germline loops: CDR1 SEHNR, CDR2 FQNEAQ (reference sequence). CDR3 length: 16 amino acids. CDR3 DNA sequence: TGTGCCAGCAGCTTAGCGTATCAGGACAGGTCCTATGGCTACACCTTC. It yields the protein CASSLAYQDRSYGYTF.

The CDR3: CASSGAGGGQEQPQHF. In DNA, the CDR3 is TGTGCCAGCAGTGGGGCTGGGGGTGGGCAGGAGCAGCCCCAGCATTTT. The chain employs TRBV28 and TRBJ1-5, with a possible D match to TRBD1 (5 bases). V was shortened by 5 bases and J by 7 bases, with 21 bases between the two germline ends. The germline CDR1 and CDR2 sequences are MDHEN and SYDVKM. The CDR3 length is 16 residues.

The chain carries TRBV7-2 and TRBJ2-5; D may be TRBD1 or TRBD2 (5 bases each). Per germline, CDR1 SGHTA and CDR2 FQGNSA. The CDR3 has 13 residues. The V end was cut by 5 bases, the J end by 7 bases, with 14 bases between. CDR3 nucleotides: TGTGCCAGCAGCCCTCTTGGGACCCCGACCCAGTACTTC. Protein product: CASSPLGTPTQYF.

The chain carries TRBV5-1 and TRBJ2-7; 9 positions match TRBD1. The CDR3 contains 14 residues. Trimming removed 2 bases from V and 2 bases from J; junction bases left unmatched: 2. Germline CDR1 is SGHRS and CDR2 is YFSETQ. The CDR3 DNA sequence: TGCGCCAGCAGCTTCCGGGACAGGGCCTACGAGCAGTACTTC. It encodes CASSFRDRAYEQYF.

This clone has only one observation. CDR3 in amino acids: CASSYSGRVNEQFF. The CDR3 DNA reads TGTGCCAGCAGCTATAGCGGGAGGGTCAATGAGCAGTTCTTC. The genes are TRBV27 and TRBJ2-1, with 11 bases matching TRBD2. The CDR3 is made up of 14 amino acids. Losses at the gene ends were 6 bases for V and 6 bases for J; bases not matched to a gene: 4. Germline CDR1 is MNHEY and CDR2 is SMNVEV (reference sequence).